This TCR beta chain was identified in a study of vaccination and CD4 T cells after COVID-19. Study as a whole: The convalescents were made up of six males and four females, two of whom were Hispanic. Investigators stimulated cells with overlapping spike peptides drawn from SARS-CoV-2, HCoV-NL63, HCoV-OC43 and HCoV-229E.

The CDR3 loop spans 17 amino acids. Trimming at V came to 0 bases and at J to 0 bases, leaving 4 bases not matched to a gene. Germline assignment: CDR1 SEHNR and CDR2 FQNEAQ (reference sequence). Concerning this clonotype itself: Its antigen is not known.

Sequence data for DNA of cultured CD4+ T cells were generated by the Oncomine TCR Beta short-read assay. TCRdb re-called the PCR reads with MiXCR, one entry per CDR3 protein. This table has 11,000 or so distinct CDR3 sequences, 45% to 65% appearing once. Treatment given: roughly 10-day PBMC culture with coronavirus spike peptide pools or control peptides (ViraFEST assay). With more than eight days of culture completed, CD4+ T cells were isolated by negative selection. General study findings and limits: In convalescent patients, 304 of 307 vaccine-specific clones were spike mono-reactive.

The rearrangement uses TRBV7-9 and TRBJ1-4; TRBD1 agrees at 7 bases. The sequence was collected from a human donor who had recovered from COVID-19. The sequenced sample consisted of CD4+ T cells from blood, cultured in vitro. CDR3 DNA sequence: TGTGCCAGCAGCTTAGCGGCAGGGACAGCAACTAATGAAAAACTGTTTTTT. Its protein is CASSLAAGTATNEKLFF.